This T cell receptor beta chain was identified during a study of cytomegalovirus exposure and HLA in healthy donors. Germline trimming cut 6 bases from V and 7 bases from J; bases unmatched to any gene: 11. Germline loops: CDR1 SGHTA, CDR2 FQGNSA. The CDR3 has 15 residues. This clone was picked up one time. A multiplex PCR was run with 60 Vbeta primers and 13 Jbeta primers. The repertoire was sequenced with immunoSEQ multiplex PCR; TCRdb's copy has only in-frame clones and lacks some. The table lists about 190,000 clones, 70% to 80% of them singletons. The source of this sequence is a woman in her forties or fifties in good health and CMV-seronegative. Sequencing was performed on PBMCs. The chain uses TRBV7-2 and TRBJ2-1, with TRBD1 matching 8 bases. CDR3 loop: CASSFRGQGRNEQFF. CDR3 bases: TGTGCCAGCAGTTTCAGGGGGCAGGGTAGGAATGAGCAGTTCTTC.